This T cell receptor beta chain was identified in a study of sequential checkpoint blockade in melanoma. Whole-study context: Patients were randomized 1:1 to nivolumab-then-ipilimumab or ipilimumab-then-nivolumab first-line.

Data came from immunoSEQ multiplex PCR; TCRdb stores just in-frame clones and leaves some out. The sample consists of 750 to 1,000 clones, around 21% of them appearing once. Treatment given: randomized to nivolumab then ipilimumab (arm A) or the reverse (arm B). Per the germline V gene, CDR1 is LNHDA and CDR2 is SQIVND (reference sequence). The ends lost 5 bases at V and 1 base at J; junction bases unmatched: 14. The CDR3 totals 18 residues. The TCR comes from a human donor with melanoma. J is TRBJ2-1 and V is TRBV19, with 7 nucleotides matching TRBD1. The sequencing used tumor tissue (inferred from file names), collected from a patient given nivolumab and ipilimumab in sequence. The CDR3 region is CASSSGQVILSSYNEQFF. The CDR3 bases are TGTGCCAGTAGTTCCGGACAGGTGATATTGAGTTCCTACAATGAGCAGTTCTTC.